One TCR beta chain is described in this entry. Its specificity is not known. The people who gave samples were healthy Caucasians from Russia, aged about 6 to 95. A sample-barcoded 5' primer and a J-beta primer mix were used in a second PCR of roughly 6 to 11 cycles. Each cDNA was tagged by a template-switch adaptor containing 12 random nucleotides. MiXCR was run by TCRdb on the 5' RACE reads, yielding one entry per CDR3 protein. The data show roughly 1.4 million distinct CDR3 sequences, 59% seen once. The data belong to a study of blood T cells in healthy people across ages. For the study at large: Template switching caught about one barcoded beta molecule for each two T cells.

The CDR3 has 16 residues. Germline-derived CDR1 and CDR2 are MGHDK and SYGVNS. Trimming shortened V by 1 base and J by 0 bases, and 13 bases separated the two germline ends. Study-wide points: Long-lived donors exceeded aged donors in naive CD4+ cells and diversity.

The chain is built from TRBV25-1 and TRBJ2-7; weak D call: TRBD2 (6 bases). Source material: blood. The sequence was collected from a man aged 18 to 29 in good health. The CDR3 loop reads CASSESWEDASYEQYF. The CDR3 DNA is TGTGCCAGCAGTGAATCTTGGGAGGACGCCTCCTACGAGCAGTACTTC.